The clone carrying this TCR beta chain was observed many times. Its antigen is currently unknown. The source of the sample is a study of T cells in Graves' hyperthyroidism and ophthalmopathy. Study-level points and caveats: Most expanded thyroid clonotypes above 0.001 recurred in blood.

Not enrolled were patients with uncontrolled infection, other autoimmune disease, pregnancy or lactation. V lost 3 bases, J lost 7 bases, and 8 bases stayed unmatched. CDR3 length: 15 residues. Germline V gene lookup returns CDR1 LGHNA and CDR2 YSLEER. Authors of the study amplified TCR beta CDR3 regions from RNA transcripts. The HTBI primer set served for first-round RT-PCR of the TCR CDR3. Each CDR3 protein gets one entry after TCRdb re-called the multiplex PCR reads with MiXCR. This table has roughly 500,000 distinct CDR3 sequences, 46% appearing once. V is TRBV4-3 and J is TRBJ1-4, with 7 bases fitting TRBD1. Sequencing used peripheral blood or thyroid tissue (not recorded which). This TCR was recovered from an adult woman with Graves' disease, either hyperthyroidism or ophthalmopathy (not recorded which). CDR3 region: CASSQELTGSEKLFF. CDR3 nucleotides: TGCGCCAGCAGCCAGGAGCTGACAGGGTCTGAAAAACTGTTTTTT.